This TCR beta chain originates from a study of T cell clusters in autoimmune cytopenias (dated by TCRdb to about 2019). Context from the whole study: Healthy donor controls had a mean age of roughly 51 years and a median age of 59 years, with about half of the roughly 45 female. Per sample, TRB sequencing gave a median depth of approximately 54,000 reads and a median of about 2,300 distinct TRB clonotypes. TRB and IGH repertoires from peripheral blood were sequenced in autoimmune cytopenia patients at active disease and during treatment follow-up, with healthy, CLL and autoimmune hepatitis controls included alongside. The study aimed to test whether autoimmune cytopenia patients carry a disease-specific immune repertoire signature usable as a blood-based biomarker. For primary cytopenia, the controls were 25 age-matched healthy donors, and for secondary cytopenia, the controls were around 15 age-matched CLL patients. Autoimmune hepatitis repertoires were compared against more than 20 age- and sex-matched healthy donors.

Beyond this particular receptor, the publication reports: A lack of physiological T cell clusters in primary autoimmune cytopenia patients was suggested by GLIPH, as 51 clusters were found to be exclusive to healthy donors versus around 17 exclusive to patients. Healthy donors had almost three times as many exclusive TRB clusters as active autoimmune hepatitis patients, a finding consistent with an autoimmunity-wide signature. In the comparison of secondary cytopenia with CLL, the cluster-lack signature was not observed, apparently because the dominant lymphoma-associated repertoire masked the signature. The TRB repertoire shifts, including less even repertoires in secondary cytopenia and CLL, mostly reflected lymphoma bias and not autoimmunity. The T cell clusters were defined only in silico, and the functional role of the clusters was left to be validated experimentally.

To amplify TRB rearrangements, a touch-down multiplex PCR protocol was run with the TRB-A and TRB-B primer pools combined in a single tube. Two consecutive PCR reactions with Phusion HS II polymerase added Illumina adapters and sample indices to the amplicons. The amplicons were purified from gel with the NucleoSpin Gel and PCR Clean-up kit, after which the amplicons were quantified by Qubit and checked for quality on an Agilent 2100 Bioanalyzer. Sequencing of the libraries was done on an Illumina MiSeq with 600-cycle, single-indexed, paired-end runs. From the authors' description of their analysis: MiXCR version 2.1.12, together with the default MiXCR reference library, was used to align and assemble the TRB reads. A clone was defined by each unique CDR3 nucleotide sequence, and the analysis included only productive sequences with two or more reads. Alpha-parameterized diversity profiles (alpha 0 to 5), including the Shannon (alpha 1) and Simpson (alpha 2) indices, were computed with an R script to assess repertoire diversity. Combinatorial TRB VJ usage was computed with the tcR package and compared between cohorts by principal component analysis with ade4. Using GLIPH, TCRbeta CDR3s were clustered on pairs of cohorts matched for age and read depth, and a Wilcoxon test was used to compare cluster frequencies. The reads underwent TCRdb reprocessing, giving one record for each CDR3 protein sequence and no DNA. The V and J calls and clone size are TCRdb's, not the authors'. This sample's records show some 4,000 distinct CDR3 sequences. The ten most abundant clones make up 11% of the sample.

TRB amplification used approximately 0.25 ug of peripheral blood genomic DNA, 30,000 to 40,000 genome equivalents, per sample. Concerning this clonotype: The target of this receptor is not known.

The CDR3, from cysteine to phenylalanine, totals 16 residues. No DNA sequence was recorded. These sequences were also reported in another study, on T cell repertoires in aging, cancer and after chemotherapy. The second study's authors report: Donors spanned six age groups from 30 or younger to 70 or older, with at least three individuals per group. Control TCR repertoires from healthy donors were recorded over several months to years, and clear clonal overlap was observed across re-sampling. Roughly 8.8 million TCR reads were contained in the full dataset. Compared with age-matched healthy donors, untreated patients with hematological or solid cancers had significantly lower TCR diversity and higher clonality in blood. Declining TCR diversity with age in healthy donors was mainly explained by loss of richness; in cancer patients, loss of evenness also contributed. Median generation probability increased over the chemotherapy interval in both cancer cohorts, suggesting repertoire reconstitution through rebound thymic output. According to the authors, the repertoire data do not permit conclusions about immunological memory after chemotherapy. To examine immunoaging and T cell reconstitution after chemotherapy, the study profiled TCR beta repertoires in peripheral blood from healthy donors and cancer patients. Alongside around 98 healthy donors serving as a reference group, the cohort included some 220 cancer patients, of whom roughly 90 had hematological cancers and 110 to 140 had solid cancers. TRB sequences were processed with MiXCR versions 2.12 and 3.0.5. Repertoire metrics included Shannon diversity, evenness, clonality (one minus evenness), and alpha-parameterized diversity profiles from alpha 0 to 5. Generation probabilities of clones in paired pre- and post-chemotherapy samples were computed with the IGoR algorithm.

The sequence was collected from a human donor in good health. The V gene is TRBV21-1 and the J gene is TRBJ2-7; the TCRdb call, TRBD2, lacks DNA for checking. TRBV21-1 is termed a pseudogene. Material: peripheral blood. The encoded CDR3 is CASSKTLTGALVEQYF.